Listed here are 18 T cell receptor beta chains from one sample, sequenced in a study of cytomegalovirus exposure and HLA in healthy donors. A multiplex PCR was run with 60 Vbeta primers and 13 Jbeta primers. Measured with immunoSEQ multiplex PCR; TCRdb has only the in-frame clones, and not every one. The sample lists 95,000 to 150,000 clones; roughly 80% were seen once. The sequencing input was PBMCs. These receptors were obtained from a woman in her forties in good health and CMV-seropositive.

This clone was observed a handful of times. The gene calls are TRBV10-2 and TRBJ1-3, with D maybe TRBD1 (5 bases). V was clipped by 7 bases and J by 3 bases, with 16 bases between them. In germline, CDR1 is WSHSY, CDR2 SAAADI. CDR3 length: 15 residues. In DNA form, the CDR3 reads TGCGCCAGCACTGGGACTAGGGACGATGGAAACACCATATATTTT. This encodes CASTGTRDDGNTIYF.

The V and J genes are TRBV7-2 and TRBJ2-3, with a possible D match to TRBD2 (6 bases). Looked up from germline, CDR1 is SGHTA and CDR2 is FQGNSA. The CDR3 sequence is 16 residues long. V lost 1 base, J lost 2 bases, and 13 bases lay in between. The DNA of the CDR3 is TGTGCCAGCAGCTTAGAGGGACTCCCCTTCACAGATACGCAGTATTTT. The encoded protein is CASSLEGLPFTDTQYF.

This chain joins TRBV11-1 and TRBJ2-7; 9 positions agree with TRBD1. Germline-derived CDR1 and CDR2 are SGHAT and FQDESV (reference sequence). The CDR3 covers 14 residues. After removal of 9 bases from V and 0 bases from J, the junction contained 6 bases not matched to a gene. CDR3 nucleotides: TGTGCCAGTGGGGACAGGGCGATCTCCTACGAGCAGTACTTC. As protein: CASGDRAISYEQYF.

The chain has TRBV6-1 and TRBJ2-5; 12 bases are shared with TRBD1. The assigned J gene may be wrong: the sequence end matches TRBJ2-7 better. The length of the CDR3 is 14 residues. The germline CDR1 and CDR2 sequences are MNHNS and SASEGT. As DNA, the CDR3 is TGTGCCACTTCTCCCGGGACAGGGGGCTCCGAGCAGTACTTC. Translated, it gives CATSPGTGGSEQYF.

The CDR3 protein is CASSPSGRAGGEQFF. As DNA, the CDR3 is TGTGCCAGCAGCCCTAGCGGGAGGGCCGGCGGTGAGCAGTTCTTC. This chain connects TRBV9 to TRBJ2-1; 12 bases match TRBD2. After removal of 4 bases from V and 9 bases from J, the junction contained 8 bases not matched to a gene. The CDR3 is 15 residues long. The germline gives CDR1 SGDLS, CDR2 YYNGEE.

This CDR3 reads CASSLSRTGLYGYTF. CDR3 nucleotide sequence: TGTGCCAGCAGTTTATCTAGGACAGGGCTCTATGGCTACACCTTC. The V call is TRBV28, the J call TRBJ1-2; TRBD1 aligns across 8 bases. This CDR3 comprises 15 residues. J lost 4 bases, V lost 1 base, and 5 bases had no gene match. Germline V gene lookup returns CDR1 MDHEN and CDR2 SYDVKM.

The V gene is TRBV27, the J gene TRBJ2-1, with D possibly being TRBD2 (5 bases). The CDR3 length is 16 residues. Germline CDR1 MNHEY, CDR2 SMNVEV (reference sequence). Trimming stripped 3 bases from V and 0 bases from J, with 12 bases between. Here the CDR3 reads CASSFGVPGSYNEQFF. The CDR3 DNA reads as TGTGCCAGCAGTTTCGGGGTCCCAGGCTCCTACAATGAGCAGTTCTTC.

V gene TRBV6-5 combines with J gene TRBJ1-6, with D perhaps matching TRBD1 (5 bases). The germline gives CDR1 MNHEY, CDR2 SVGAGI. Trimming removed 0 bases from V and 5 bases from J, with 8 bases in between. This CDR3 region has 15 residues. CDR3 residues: CASSYSGGDNSPLHF. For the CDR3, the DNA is TGTGCCAGCAGTTACTCAGGAGGGGATAATTCACCCCTCCACTTT.

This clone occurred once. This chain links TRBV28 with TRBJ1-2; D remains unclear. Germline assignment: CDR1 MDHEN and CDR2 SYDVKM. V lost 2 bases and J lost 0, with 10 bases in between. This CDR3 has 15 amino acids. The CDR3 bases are TGTGCCAGCAGTTTAGATCTGTCGGCTAACTATGGCTACACCTTC. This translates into CASSLDLSANYGYTF.

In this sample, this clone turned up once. CDR3 sequence: CASSKGGGGQPQHF. In DNA form, the CDR3 reads TGTGCCAGCAGCAAAGGGGGGGGTGGGCAGCCCCAGCATTTT. The J gene is TRBJ1-5, the V gene TRBV21-1. TRBV21-1 is designated a pseudogene. The CDR3 is made up of 14 amino acids.

The CDR3 nucleotides are TGTGCCAGCAGTTTTTTTGAGAACACCATATATTTT. It translates to CASSFFENTIYF. The rearrangement uses TRBV28 and TRBJ1-3; D unclear. Trimming pared 3 bases from V and 7 bases from J, leaving 7 bases between. The germline CDR1 and CDR2 sequences are MDHEN and SYDVKM. CDR3 length: 12 amino acids.

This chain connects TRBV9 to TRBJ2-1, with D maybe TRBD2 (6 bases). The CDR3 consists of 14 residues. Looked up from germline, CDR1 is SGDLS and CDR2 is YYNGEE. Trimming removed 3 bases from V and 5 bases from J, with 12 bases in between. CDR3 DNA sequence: TGTGCCAGCAGCGCGGACGGGACTGACAATGAGCAGTTCTTC. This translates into CASSADGTDNEQFF.

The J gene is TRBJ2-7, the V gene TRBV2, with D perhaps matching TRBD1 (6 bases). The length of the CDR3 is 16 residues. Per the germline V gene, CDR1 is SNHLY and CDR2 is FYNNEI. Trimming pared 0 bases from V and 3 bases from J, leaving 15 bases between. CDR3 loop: CASSEAQLTGNYEQYF. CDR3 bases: TGTGCCAGCAGTGAAGCGCAGTTGACAGGAAACTACGAGCAGTACTTC.

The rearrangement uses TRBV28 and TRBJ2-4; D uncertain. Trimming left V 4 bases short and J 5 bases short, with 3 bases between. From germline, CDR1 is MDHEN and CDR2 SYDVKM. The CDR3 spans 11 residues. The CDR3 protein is CASSSENIQYF. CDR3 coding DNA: TGTGCCAGCAGTTCGGAAAACATTCAGTACTTC.

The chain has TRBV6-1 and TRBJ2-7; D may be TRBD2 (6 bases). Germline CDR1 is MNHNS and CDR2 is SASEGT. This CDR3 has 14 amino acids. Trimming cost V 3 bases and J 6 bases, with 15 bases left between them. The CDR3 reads CASSEGGRVGEQYF. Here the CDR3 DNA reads TGTGCCAGCAGTGAGGGGGGTAGGGTGGGCGAGCAGTACTTC.

The CDR3 spells CASSPLAEGLNEQFF. CDR3 sequence (DNA): TGTGCCAGCAGCCCACTAGCGGAAGGGCTCAATGAGCAGTTCTTC. The chain employs TRBV28 and TRBJ2-1, with 8 bases matching TRBD2. Germline V gives CDR1 MDHEN, CDR2 SYDVKM. J was trimmed by 6 bases and V by 6 bases; bases with no gene match: 10. The CDR3 is 15 residues long.

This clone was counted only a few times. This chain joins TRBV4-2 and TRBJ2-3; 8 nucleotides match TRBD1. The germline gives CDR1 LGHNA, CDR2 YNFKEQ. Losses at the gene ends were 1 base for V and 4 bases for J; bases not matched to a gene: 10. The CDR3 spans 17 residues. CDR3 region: CASSQGQGFEVPDTQYF. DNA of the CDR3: TGTGCCAGCAGCCAAGGACAGGGGTTCGAGGTCCCAGATACGCAGTATTTT.

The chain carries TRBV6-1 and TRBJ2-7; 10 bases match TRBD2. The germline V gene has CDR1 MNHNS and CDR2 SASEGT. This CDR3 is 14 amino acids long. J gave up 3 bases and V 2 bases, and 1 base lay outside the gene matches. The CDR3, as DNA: TGTGCCAGCAGTGAAAGCGGGAGGGTCTACGAGCAGTACTTC. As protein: CASSESGRVYEQYF.